The 25 T cell receptor beta chains below all came from one sample that was sequenced in a study of T cells in Graves' hyperthyroidism and ophthalmopathy. Amplification of TCR beta CDR3 regions was performed using RNA transcripts as template. HTBI primers drove first-round RT-PCR of the TCR CDR3. TCRdb itself ran the multiplex PCR reads through MiXCR, one entry per CDR3 protein. The sample has roughly 740,000 distinct CDR3 sequences; about 16% are singletons. The specimen sequenced was blood. The receptor set was obtained from a man younger than 35 with Graves' hyperthyroidism.

The chain links TRBV7-9 to TRBJ2-5; TRBD1 aligns across 10 bases. J was trimmed by 5 bases and V by 5 bases; bases with no gene match: 11. CDR3 length: 16 residues. Looked up from germline, CDR1 is SEHNR and CDR2 is FQNEAQ (reference sequence). DNA for the CDR3: TGTGCCAGCAGCCCTGCCCCCGGGACAGGGGACGAGACCCAGTACTTC. Protein: CASSPAPGTGDETQYF.

J is TRBJ2-7 and V is TRBV7-8, with D possibly TRBD2 on 5 matching bases. Germline-derived CDR1 and CDR2 are SGHVS and FQNEAQ. Between the trimmed V and J ends, which lost 5 bases and 1 base, there was a span of 15 bases. The CDR3 is 15 residues long. This CDR3 is CASSPWVASSYEQYF. The CDR3 DNA follows: TGTGCCAGCAGCCCTTGGGTAGCGAGTTCCTACGAGCAGTACTTC.

This clonotype was counted between two and nine times. The chain recombines TRBV20-1 with TRBJ2-7, with 9 bases fitting TRBD1. Unmatched junction bases numbered 8, after V lost 4 bases and J lost 1 base. The CDR3 length is 15 residues. Germline-derived CDR1 and CDR2 are DFQATT and SNEGSKA (reference sequence). CDR3: CSAISRDRASYEQYF. The DNA for the CDR3 is TGCAGTGCTATTTCCCGGGACAGGGCATCCTACGAGCAGTACTTC.

This clonotype was seen a few times. V gene TRBV7-2 combines with J gene TRBJ2-5; no definite D call. Germline V gene data show CDR1 as SGHTA and CDR2 as FQGNSA. CDR3 length: 13 amino acids. The V and J ends lost 1 base and 7 bases respectively, with 10 bases between them. The CDR3 coding sequence is TGTGCCAGCAGCTTAGTTTTGTATGGGACCCAGTACTTC. It is translated as CASSLVLYGTQYF.

The rearrangement uses TRBV2 and TRBJ2-7, with D possibly TRBD1 on 6 matching bases. The CDR3 is 13 residues long. Germline CDR1 and CDR2: SNHLY and FYNNEI. V was cut by 6 bases and J by 7 bases, with 16 bases left in between. The CDR3 reads CASRSDRPGEQYF. The DNA of the CDR3 is TGTGCCAGCAGGTCGGACAGACCGGGGGAGCAGTACTTC.

This clonotype showed up just a few times. The gene calls are TRBV24-1 and TRBJ1-2, with D unresolved. V lost 7 bases and J 8 bases, leaving 10 bases between the germline ends. The CDR3 is 11 residues long. Germline values: CDR1 KGHDR, CDR2 SFDVKD. The CDR3 DNA reads TGTGCCACCAGCGCCGAAGGAGGCTACACCTTC. Encoded protein: CATSAEGGYTF.

This clonotype was picked up many times. The gene calls are TRBV2 and TRBJ1-5; 7 bases line up with TRBD1. V shed 5 bases and J 3 bases; nucleotides not matched to a gene: 4. Germline V lookup: CDR1 SNHLY, CDR2 FYNNEI. The CDR3 loop spans 14 amino acids. CDR3 region: CASSRTGPNQPQHF. CDR3 nucleotide sequence: TGTGCCAGCAGTAGGACAGGCCCCAATCAGCCCCAGCATTTT.

Only a few counts were recorded for this clonotype. The V and J genes are TRBV20-1 and TRBJ2-1, with a possible D match to TRBD1 (6 bases). V was pared by 0 bases and J by 8 bases, with 23 bases between. The germline V gene encodes CDR1 DFQATT and CDR2 SNEGSKA (reference sequence). The length of the CDR3 is 17 residues. The CDR3 bases are TGCAGTGCTAGAGATCACGGACAGCCCTTCGCCCGGCATGAGCAGTTCTTC. As protein: CSARDHGQPFARHEQFF.

This clonotype was observed a handful of times. This chain uses TRBV6-2 or TRBV6-3 with TRBJ2-1; 11 bases map to TRBD1. V lost 0 bases to trimming and J lost 9 bases; unmatched junction nucleotides: 7. This CDR3 is built from 16 residues. The germline gives CDR1 MNHEY, CDR2 SVGEGT. The CDR3 protein is CASSYSSGTGGREQFF. The CDR3 region has the DNA TGTGCCAGCAGTTACTCGTCGGGGACAGGGGGGCGTGAGCAGTTCTTC.

This chain links TRBV28 with TRBJ1-2, with D possibly being TRBD1 (5 bases). The CDR3 length is 14 residues. The germline V gene encodes CDR1 MDHEN and CDR2 SYDVKM. The V end lost 1 base, the J end lost 6 bases, and 12 bases lay between the germline ends. The CDR3 here is CASSLSGRANGYTF. CDR3 DNA sequence: TGTGCCAGCAGTTTATCTGGCAGGGCCAATGGCTACACCTTC.

The chain recombines TRBV27 with TRBJ2-2; either TRBD1 or TRBD2 may supply D (6 bases each). Germline-derived CDR1 and CDR2 are MNHEY and SMNVEV (reference sequence). V was cut by 1 base and J by 5 bases, with 17 bases left in between. The CDR3 consists of 17 residues. CDR3 in DNA: TGTGCCAGCAGTTTATGGGGGGCCACCTCTTCGACCGGGGAGCTGTTTTTT. It translates to CASSLWGATSSTGELFF.

A few counts support this clonotype. The chain employs TRBV24-1 and TRBJ1-2, with D tentatively TRBD1 (5 bases). The V end lost 4 bases, the J end lost 4 bases, and 12 bases lay between the germline ends. Per germline, CDR1 KGHDR and CDR2 SFDVKD. The CDR3 has 14 residues. The CDR3 loop is CATSETTGTYGYTF. The CDR3 region has the DNA TGTGCCACCAGTGAGACTACAGGTACCTATGGCTACACCTTC.

This clonotype has a handful of counts. The chain uses TRBV28 and TRBJ2-2, with D perhaps matching TRBD1 (5 bases). Germline-derived CDR1 and CDR2 are MDHEN and SYDVKM. Trimming stripped 4 bases from V and 2 bases from J, with 14 bases between. This CDR3 has 16 residues. The CDR3 spells CASSSPSRTNTGELFF. The CDR3 coding sequence is TGTGCCAGCAGTTCCCCGAGTAGGACAAACACCGGGGAGCTGTTTTTT.

This clonotype was recorded a few times. The V call is TRBV7-9, the J call TRBJ2-1, with TRBD2 as a possible D gene (6 bases). CDR3 size: 15 residues. V was pared by 4 bases and J by 5 bases, with 15 bases between. Germline-derived CDR1 and CDR2 are SEHNR and FQNEAQ (reference sequence). As DNA, the CDR3 is TGTGCCAGCAGCTCGACTAGTCAAGCGAACAATGAGCAGTTCTTC. It yields the protein CASSSTSQANNEQFF.

This clonotype was seen repeatedly, ten times or more. The genes are TRBV6-2 or TRBV6-3 and TRBJ1-1; D unresolved. The CDR3 totals 12 residues. CDR1 is MNHEY and CDR2 is SVGEGT in the germline V gene. V lost 2 bases to trimming and J lost 7 bases, with 8 bases between them. CDR3 residues: CASSYGPNEAFF. The CDR3 bases are TGTGCCAGCAGTTACGGGCCAAATGAAGCTTTCTTT.

CDR3 nucleotide sequence: TGCGCCAGCAGTGAGTCCCTAGCGGCAGATACGCAGTATTTT. It translates to CASSESLAADTQYF. The V and J genes are TRBV10-2 and TRBJ2-3, with 7 bases that match TRBD2. The J segment lost 4 bases and the V segment lost 0 bases, leaving 1 base of the junction unmatched. This CDR3 region has 14 residues. From germline, CDR1 is WSHSY and CDR2 SAAADI.

This chain connects TRBV10-3 to TRBJ1-6; no clear D. Germline CDR1 and CDR2: ENHRY and SYGVKD. Deletions cut 3 bases from V and 4 bases from J, with 7 bases between. The CDR3 has 14 amino acids. In DNA, the CDR3 is TGTGCCATCAGTGAAGGGCCATATAATTCACCCCTCCACTTT. Protein sequence: CAISEGPYNSPLHF.

The V gene is TRBV20-1, the J gene TRBJ1-5; D remains unclear. This CDR3 contains 14 residues. CDR1 is DFQATT and CDR2 is SNEGSKA in the germline V gene (reference sequence). The V end was cut by 2 bases, the J end by 0 bases, with 8 bases between. CDR3 loop: CSARNRYSNQPQHF. Here the CDR3 DNA reads TGCAGTGCTAGAAATCGATATAGCAATCAGCCCCAGCATTTT.

The CDR3 is CAISPTRGADTQYF. The DNA for the CDR3 is TGTGCCATCAGCCCAACTAGGGGAGCGGATACGCAGTATTTT. This chain connects TRBV10-3 to TRBJ2-3, with D tentatively TRBD1 or TRBD2 (5 bases each). CDR1 is ENHRY and CDR2 is SYGVKD in the germline V gene. The CDR3 totals 14 residues. V lost 6 bases, J lost 6 bases, and 16 bases lay in between.

This clonotype was picked up a small number of times. The chain has TRBV6-2 or TRBV6-3 and TRBJ1-5; no definite D call. Germline CDR1 reads MNHEY; CDR2 reads SVGEGT. Trimming took off 7 bases at V and 3 bases at J, with 13 bases between the two ends. CDR3 length equals 14 residues. DNA for the CDR3: TGTGCCAGCACCGGTCGCGGAGCCAATCAGCCCCAGCATTTT. Its protein is CASTGRGANQPQHF.

The table lists this clonotype with a few counts. The chain couples TRBV20-1 to TRBJ2-7; maybe TRBD2 (6 bases). Trimming removed 6 bases at V and 4 bases at J, with 16 bases between. Germline CDR1 reads DFQATT; CDR2 reads SNEGSKA (reference sequence). The length of the CDR3 is 13 residues. The chain's CDR3 is CSAPRRGRYEQYF. For the CDR3, the DNA is TGCAGTGCACCCCGGCGGGGTCGATACGAGCAGTACTTC.

This clonotype was seen more than once but under ten times. The chain carries TRBV18 and TRBJ1-4; D gene ambiguous. Trimming shortened V by 3 bases and J by 4 bases, and 12 bases separated the two germline ends. Germline CDR1 reads KGHSH; CDR2 reads LQKENI. This CDR3 spans 15 amino acids. CDR3 in amino acids: CASSPRQLFNEKLFF. The CDR3, as DNA: TGTGCCAGCTCACCTCGGCAGCTCTTTAATGAAAAACTGTTTTTT.

This clonotype was picked up many times. The V and J genes are TRBV12-5 and TRBJ2-1; no reliable D call. Germline CDR1 is LGHNT and CDR2 is FRNRAP. CDR3 length: 15 residues. Deletions cut 1 base from V and 3 bases from J, with 10 bases between. The CDR3: CASGLGSLVYNEQFF. The CDR3 DNA reads as TGTGCTAGTGGTTTGGGTTCCCTCGTCTACAATGAGCAGTTCTTC. Full variable domain (outside the CDR3, taken from reference TRBV12-5 and TRBJ2-1): DARVTQTPRHKVTEMGQEVTMRCQPILGHNTVFWYRQTMMQGLELLAYFRNRAPLDDSGMPKDRFSAEMPDATLATLKIQPSEPRDSAVYFCASGLGSLVYNEQFFGPGTRLTVL.

This clonotype was detected many times. CDR3 loop: CASSSPPLDTQYF. The CDR3, as DNA: TGTGCCAGCAGTTCCCCGCCCTTAGATACGCAGTATTTT. V usage is TRBV7-2 and J usage is TRBJ2-3; D unclear. Germline assignment: CDR1 SGHTA and CDR2 FQGNSA. The CDR3 totals 13 residues. V lost 6 bases to trimming and J lost 5 bases, with 12 bases between them. Full variable domain (outside the CDR3, taken from reference TRBV7-2 and TRBJ2-3): GAGVSQSPSNKVTEKGKDVELRCDPISGHTALYWYRQSLGQGLEFLIYFQGNSAPDKSGLPSDRFSAERTGGSVSTLTIQRTQQEDSAVYLCASSSPPLDTQYFGPGTRLTVL.

This clonotype has at least ten counts. The chain carries TRBV30 and TRBJ2-1; D is uncertain. Trimming removed 2 bases at V and 8 bases at J, with 7 bases between. The germline gives CDR1 GTSNPN, CDR2 SVGIG (reference sequence). CDR3 length: 11 amino acids. DNA of the CDR3: TGTGCCTGGAGTTTAGTGTATGAGCAGTTCTTC. Protein sequence: CAWSLVYEQFF.